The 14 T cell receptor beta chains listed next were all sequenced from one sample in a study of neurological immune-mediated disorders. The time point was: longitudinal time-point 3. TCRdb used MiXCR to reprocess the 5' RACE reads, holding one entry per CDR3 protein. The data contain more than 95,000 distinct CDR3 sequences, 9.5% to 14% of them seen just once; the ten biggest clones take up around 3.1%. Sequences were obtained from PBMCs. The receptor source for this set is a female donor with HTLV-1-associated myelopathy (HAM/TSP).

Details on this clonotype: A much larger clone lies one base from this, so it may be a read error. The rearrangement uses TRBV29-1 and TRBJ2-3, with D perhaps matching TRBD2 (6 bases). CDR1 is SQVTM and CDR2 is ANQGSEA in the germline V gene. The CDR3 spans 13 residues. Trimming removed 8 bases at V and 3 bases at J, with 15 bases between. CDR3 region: CSFKGTGTDTQYF. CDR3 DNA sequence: TGCAGCTTCAAGGGGACTGGTACAGATACGCAGTATTTT.

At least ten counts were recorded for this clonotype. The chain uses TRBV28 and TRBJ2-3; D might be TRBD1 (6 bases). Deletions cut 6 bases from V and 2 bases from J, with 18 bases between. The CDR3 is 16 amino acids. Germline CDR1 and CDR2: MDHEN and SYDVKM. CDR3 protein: CASSLLSRQDTDTQYF. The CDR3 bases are TGTGCCAGCAGCTTGTTAAGTCGACAGGACACAGATACGCAGTATTTT.

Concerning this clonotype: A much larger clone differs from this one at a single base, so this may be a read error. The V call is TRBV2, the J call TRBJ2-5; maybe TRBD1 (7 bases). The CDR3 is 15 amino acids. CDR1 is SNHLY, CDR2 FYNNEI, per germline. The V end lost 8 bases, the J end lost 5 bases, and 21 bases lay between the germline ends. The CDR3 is CASRGGFGGGETQYF. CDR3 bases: TGTGCCAGCCGAGGGGGTTTCGGAGGGGGCGAGACCCAGTACTTC.

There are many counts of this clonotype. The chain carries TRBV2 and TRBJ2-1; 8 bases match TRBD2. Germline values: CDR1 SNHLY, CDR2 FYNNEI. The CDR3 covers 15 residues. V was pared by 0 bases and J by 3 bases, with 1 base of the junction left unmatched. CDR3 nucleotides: TGTGCCAGCAGTGAAGCTAGCGGGGTCTACAATGAGCAGTTCTTC. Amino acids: CASSEASGVYNEQFF.

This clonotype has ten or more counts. In DNA form, the CDR3 reads TGTGCCAGCAGCTCTAGCGGGGCGAGGGGCGGGGAGCTGTTTTTT. Translation: CASSSSGARGGELFF. The rearrangement uses TRBV7-2 and TRBJ2-2, with 9 positions matching TRBD2. CDR3 length: 15 amino acids. CDR1 and CDR2 (germline): SGHTA, FQGNSA. Unmatched junction bases numbered 7, after V lost 4 bases and J lost 7 bases.

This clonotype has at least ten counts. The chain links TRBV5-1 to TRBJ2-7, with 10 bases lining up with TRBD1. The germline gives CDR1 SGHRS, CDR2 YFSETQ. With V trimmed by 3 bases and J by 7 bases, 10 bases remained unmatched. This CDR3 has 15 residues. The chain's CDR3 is CASSSGQGGSWEQYF. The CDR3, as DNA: TGCGCCAGCAGCTCCGGACAGGGGGGCTCCTGGGAGCAGTACTTC.

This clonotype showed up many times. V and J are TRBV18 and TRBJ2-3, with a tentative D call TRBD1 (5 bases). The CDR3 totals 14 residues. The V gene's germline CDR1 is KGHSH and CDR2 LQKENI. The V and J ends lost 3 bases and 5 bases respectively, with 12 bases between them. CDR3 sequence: CASSPPARGDTQYF. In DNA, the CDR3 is TGTGCCAGCTCACCCCCCGCTAGGGGAGATACGCAGTATTTT. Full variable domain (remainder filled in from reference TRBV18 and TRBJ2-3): NAGVMQNPRHLVRRRGQEARLRCSPMKGHSHVYWYRQLPEEGLKFMVYLQKENIIDESGMPKERFSAEFPKEGPSILRIQQVVRGDSAAYFCASSPPARGDTQYFGPGTRLTVL.

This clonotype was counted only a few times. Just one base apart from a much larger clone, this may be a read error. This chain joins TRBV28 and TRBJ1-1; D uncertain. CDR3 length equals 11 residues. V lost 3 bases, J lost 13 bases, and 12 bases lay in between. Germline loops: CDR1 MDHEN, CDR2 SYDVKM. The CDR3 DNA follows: TGTGCCAGCAGTTTTGGACGGGGAGTTTTCTTT. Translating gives CASSFGRGVFF.

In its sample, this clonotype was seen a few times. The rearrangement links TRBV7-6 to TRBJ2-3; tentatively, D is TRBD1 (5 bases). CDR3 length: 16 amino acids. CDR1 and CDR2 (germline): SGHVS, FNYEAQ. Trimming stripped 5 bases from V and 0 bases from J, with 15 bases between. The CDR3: CASSRTRRVSTDTQYF. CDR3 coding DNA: TGTGCCAGCAGCCGCACCCGCAGGGTCAGCACAGATACGCAGTATTTT.

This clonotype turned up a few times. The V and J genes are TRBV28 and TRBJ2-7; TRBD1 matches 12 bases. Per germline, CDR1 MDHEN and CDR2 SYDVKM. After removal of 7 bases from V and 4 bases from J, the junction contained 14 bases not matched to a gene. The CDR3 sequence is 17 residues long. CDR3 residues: CASISGFGTGGLYEQYF. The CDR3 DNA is TGTGCCAGCATCTCGGGCTTCGGGACAGGGGGCCTTTACGAGCAGTACTTC.

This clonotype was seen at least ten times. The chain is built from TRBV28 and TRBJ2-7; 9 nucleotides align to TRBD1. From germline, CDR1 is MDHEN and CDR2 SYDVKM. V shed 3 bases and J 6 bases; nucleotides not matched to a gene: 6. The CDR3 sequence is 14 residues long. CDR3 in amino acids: CASSFTGGAGEQYF. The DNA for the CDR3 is TGTGCCAGCAGTTTCACAGGGGGCGCGGGCGAGCAGTACTTC.

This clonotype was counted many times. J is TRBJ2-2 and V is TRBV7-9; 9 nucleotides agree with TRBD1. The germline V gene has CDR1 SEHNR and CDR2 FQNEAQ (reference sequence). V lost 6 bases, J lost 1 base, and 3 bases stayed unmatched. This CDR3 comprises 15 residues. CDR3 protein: CASRRDRENTGELFF. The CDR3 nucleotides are TGTGCCAGCAGAAGGGACAGGGAGAACACCGGGGAGCTGTTTTTT.

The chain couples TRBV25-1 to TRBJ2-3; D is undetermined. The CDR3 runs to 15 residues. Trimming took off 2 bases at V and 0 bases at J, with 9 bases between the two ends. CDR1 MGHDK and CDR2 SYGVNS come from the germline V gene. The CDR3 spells CASSEAFHSTDTQYF. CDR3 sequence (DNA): TGTGCCAGCAGTGAAGCTTTCCATAGCACAGATACGCAGTATTTT.

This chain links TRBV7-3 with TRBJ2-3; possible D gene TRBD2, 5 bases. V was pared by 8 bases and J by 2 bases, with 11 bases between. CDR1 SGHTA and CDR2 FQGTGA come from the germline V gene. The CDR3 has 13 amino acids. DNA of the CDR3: TGTGCCAGCGGAAGCGGCACCACAGATACGCAGTATTTT. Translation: CASGSGTTDTQYF.